These 25 T cell receptor beta chains originate from one sample sequenced in a study of CD8 T cells in Susac syndrome. An input of about 0.45 to 1 ug of RNA was subjected to reverse transcription using random hexamers. TCRdb redid the calling of the immunoSEQ multiplex PCR reads with MiXCR, one entry per CDR3 protein. Here the sample spans 75,000 to 80,000 distinct CDR3 sequences, roughly 95% being singletons. The specimen was CD8+ T cells from PBMCs. These receptors all stem from a human donor with Susac syndrome.

V and J are TRBV3-1 and TRBJ2-1; 10 bases match TRBD2. Germline CDR1 is LGHDT and CDR2 is YNNKEL (reference sequence). The length of the CDR3 is 16 residues. V lost 6 bases to trimming and J lost 4 bases; unmatched junction nucleotides: 9. CDR3 DNA sequence: TGTGCCAGCAGGCACCATAGCGGGGGGTTTTACAATGAGCAGTTCTTC. This codes for CASRHHSGGFYNEQFF.

The chain carries TRBV2 and TRBJ2-7, with D maybe TRBD1 (5 bases). This CDR3 is built from 13 residues. Between the trimmed V and J ends, which lost 10 bases and 3 bases, there was a span of 16 bases. Germline V lookup: CDR1 SNHLY, CDR2 FYNNEI. This chain's CDR3 is CATKSPRGYEQYF. The DNA of the CDR3 is TGTGCCACCAAGTCCCCAAGGGGCTACGAGCAGTACTTC.

The chain recombines TRBV3-1 with TRBJ2-5; 8 bases align to TRBD2. V shed 0 bases, J shed 2 bases, and the junction held 8 bases outside the gene matches. The CDR3 has 17 residues. Germline V CDR1 and CDR2: LGHDT, YNNKEL (reference sequence). The CDR3 DNA sequence: TGTGCCAGCAGCCAAGAATCCCTGCGGGGGGCACAAGAGACCCAGTACTTC. This gives the protein CASSQESLRGAQETQYF.

The rearrangement links TRBV9 to TRBJ2-6; tentative D call: TRBD1 (6 bases). The CDR3 sequence is 17 residues long. V gave up 0 bases and J gave up 2 bases, with 12 bases separating them. Per germline, CDR1 SGDLS and CDR2 YYNGEE. The CDR3 nucleotides are TGTGCCAGCAGCGTAGCCAGGGGAACGGCTGGGGCCAACGTCCTGACTTTC. Translation: CASSVARGTAGANVLTF. The full variable domain, with the rest looked up from reference TRBV9 and TRBJ2-6, is DSGVTQTPKHLITATGQRVTLRCSPRSGDLSVYWYQQSLDQGLQFLIQYYNGEERAKGNILERFSAQQFPDLHSELNLSSLELGDSALYFCASSVARGTAGANVLTFGAGSRLTVL.

The chain joins TRBV5-6 to TRBJ2-3; possible D gene TRBD2, 7 bases. The CDR3 covers 15 residues. The ends were cut back, 0 bases at V and 0 bases at J, with 8 bases in the middle. The V gene's germline CDR1 is SGHDT and CDR2 YYEEEE. In nucleotides, the CDR3 is TGTGCCAGCAGCTTGGGCGGGGGCAGCACAGATACGCAGTATTTT. This gives the protein CASSLGGGSTDTQYF.

V usage is TRBV14 and J usage is TRBJ2-7; 8 positions agree with TRBD2. The ends lost 1 base at V and 0 bases at J; junction bases unmatched: 5. Germline V gene data show CDR1 as SGHDN and CDR2 as FVKESK. The CDR3 is made up of 16 amino acids. CDR3 loop: CASSQARGVASYEQYF. CDR3 coding DNA: TGTGCCAGCAGCCAAGCGCGGGGGGTGGCCTCCTACGAGCAGTACTTC.

J is TRBJ2-1 and V is TRBV19; D not certain. V was clipped by 6 bases and J by 4 bases, with 4 bases between them. CDR1 and CDR2 from the germline V gene are LNHDA and SQIVND (reference sequence). CDR3 length: 11 residues. CDR3 protein: CASSRYNEQFF. DNA for the CDR3: TGTGCCAGTAGCAGGTACAATGAGCAGTTCTTC. Using reference TRBV19 and TRBJ2-1 for the parts outside the CDR3, the full variable domain is DGGITQSPKYLFRKEGQNVTLSCEQNLNHDAMYWYRQDPGQGLRLIYYSQIVNDFQKGDIAEGYSVSREKKESFPLTVTSAQKNPTAFYLCASSRYNEQFFGPGTRLTVL.

The chain couples TRBV7-9 to TRBJ2-1, with D perhaps TRBD2 (6 bases). V was pared by 3 bases and J by 9 bases, with 12 bases between. CDR1 and CDR2 (germline): SEHNR, FQNEAQ (reference sequence). This CDR3 comprises 13 residues. The CDR3 DNA reads as TGTGCCAGCAGCTTTGGAGGGGCGGGTGAGCAGTTCTTC. This sequence encodes CASSFGGAGEQFF.

The V call is TRBV20-1, the J call TRBJ1-2, with a weak D call TRBD1 (5 bases). Trimming removed 0 bases at V and 4 bases at J, with 15 bases between. Per the germline V gene, CDR1 is DFQATT and CDR2 is SNEGSKA (reference sequence). This CDR3 has 15 amino acids. The chain's CDR3 is CSARDPLQGPYGYTF. The CDR3 DNA is TGCAGTGCTAGAGATCCCCTTCAGGGTCCCTATGGCTACACCTTC.

This chain links TRBV9 with TRBJ2-2, with D hard to call. Trimming took 7 bases from V and 2 from J, leaving 6 bases between them. This CDR3 is 12 amino acids long. Germline CDR1 and CDR2: SGDLS and YYNGEE. CDR3 loop: CASQINTGELFF. DNA for the CDR3: TGTGCCAGCCAAATTAACACCGGGGAGCTGTTTTTT.

The V and J genes are TRBV6-5 and TRBJ1-2; D is perhaps TRBD1 (5 bases). Germline values: CDR1 MNHEY, CDR2 SVGAGI. V was pared by 7 bases and J by 8 bases, with 23 bases between. This CDR3 comprises 15 residues. The CDR3: CASTADTRGGLGYTF. DNA for the CDR3: TGTGCCAGCACCGCCGATACGAGGGGAGGGTTGGGCTACACCTTC.

This chain joins TRBV7-6 and TRBJ2-3; 13 bases are a match to TRBD2. V was clipped by 6 bases and J by 2 bases; unmatched bases: 11. Per the germline V gene, CDR1 is SGHVS and CDR2 is FNYEAQ. The CDR3 is 18 amino acids. CDR3 bases: TGTGCCAGCAGTCGACTAGCGGGGGGCCCTTCCCTCACAGATACGCAGTATTTT. This gives the protein CASSRLAGGPSLTDTQYF.

This clonotype has more than one count but fewer than ten. One end of the junction does not line up with germline, which may come from a read error. The J gene is TRBJ2-7, the V gene TRBV6-6, with 7 bases lining up with TRBD1. The CDR3 extends over 15 amino acids. CDR1 MNHNY and CDR2 SVGAGI come from the germline V gene (reference sequence). CDR3 in amino acids: CASSDSGTEAYEQYF. Here the CDR3 DNA reads TGTGCCAGCAGTGACTCCGGGACAGAAGCCTACGAGCAGTACTTC.

In its sample, this clonotype was seen once. This rearrangement joins TRBV7-9 to TRBJ2-7; 9 nucleotides match TRBD1. V gave up 4 bases and J gave up 2 bases; unmatched junction bases: 12. The CDR3 extends over 17 amino acids. CDR1 SEHNR and CDR2 FQNEAQ come from the germline V gene (reference sequence). This chain's CDR3 is CASSSKVGQGIPYEQYF. Here the CDR3 DNA reads TGTGCCAGCAGCTCAAAGGTTGGACAGGGGATACCCTACGAGCAGTACTTC.

V usage is TRBV2 and J usage is TRBJ2-5, with 11 bases that match TRBD1. CDR1 is SNHLY and CDR2 is FYNNEI in the germline V gene. There are 14 residues in the CDR3. Losses at the gene ends were 8 bases for V and 6 bases for J; bases not matched to a gene: 8. The CDR3 protein is CASVGTGGKKTQYF. CDR3 nucleotide sequence: TGTGCCAGCGTTGGGACAGGGGGTAAGAAGACCCAGTACTTC.

This sequence joins TRBV12-5 and TRBJ2-7, with unresolved D. V lost 7 bases to trimming and J lost 2 bases, with 12 bases between them. CDR1 is LGHNT, CDR2 FRNRAP, per germline. This CDR3 spans 13 amino acids. CDR3 region: CASAEGRPYEQYF. CDR3 sequence (DNA): TGTGCTAGTGCCGAAGGACGGCCCTACGAGCAGTACTTC.

The V gene is TRBV7-9, the J gene TRBJ1-1; D is ambiguous. CDR1 is SEHNR, CDR2 FQNEAQ, per germline (reference sequence). The CDR3 is 12 amino acids. Trimming left V 6 bases short and J 4 bases short, with 9 bases between. The CDR3 sequence: CASSRTGTEAFF. The CDR3 DNA sequence: TGTGCCAGCAGTCGGACCGGCACTGAAGCTTTCTTT.

This clonotype has only one observation. This chain connects TRBV6-4 to TRBJ2-3; 12 bases map to TRBD2. Germline CDR1 MRHNA, CDR2 SNTAGT. V lost 0 bases and J lost 2; bases outside the gene matches: 3. This CDR3 region has 17 residues. CDR3 loop: CASSDSASGGATDTQYF. The CDR3 region has the DNA TGTGCCAGCAGTGACTCGGCTAGCGGGGGGGCCACAGATACGCAGTATTTT.

The chain links TRBV7-9 to TRBJ1-4; no reliable D call. V lost 5 bases and J lost 7, with 14 bases in between. The CDR3 has 14 amino acids. The V gene's germline CDR1 is SEHNR and CDR2 FQNEAQ (reference sequence). The CDR3 DNA is TGTGCCAGCAGCCTAGGCCCCGAGGGTGAAAAACTGTTTTTT. Encoded protein: CASSLGPEGEKLFF.

This chain links TRBV3-1 with TRBJ2-3; D is possibly TRBD2 (6 bases). The CDR3 sequence is 15 residues long. The V gene lost 3 bases and the J gene lost 0 bases, with 10 bases spanning the gap. Germline V gene lookup returns CDR1 LGHDT and CDR2 YNNKEL (reference sequence). The CDR3 region is CASSQGTVSTDTQYF. For the CDR3, the DNA is TGTGCCAGCAGCCAGGGGACTGTAAGCACAGATACGCAGTATTTT.

The V and J genes are TRBV12-3 or TRBV12-4 and TRBJ2-3, with D hard to call. The CDR3 totals 13 residues. Deletions cut 7 bases from V and 2 bases from J, with 10 bases between. CDR3 in amino acids: CASIPELTDTQYF. CDR3 nucleotides: TGTGCCAGCATCCCGGAACTCACAGATACGCAGTATTTT.

J is TRBJ2-1 and V is TRBV30; D assignment may be TRBD1 or TRBD2 (5 bases each). CDR1 GTSNPN and CDR2 SVGIG come from the germline V gene (reference sequence). Between the trimmed V and J ends, which lost 2 bases and 5 bases, there was a span of 7 bases. The CDR3 is 12 residues long. The CDR3, as DNA: TGTGCCTGGAGTCTGGGGGACAATGAGCAGTTCTTC. This sequence encodes CAWSLGDNEQFF.

The chain combines TRBV7-9 with TRBJ1-1; 7 nucleotides line up with TRBD1. This CDR3 contains 14 residues. CDR1 is SEHNR and CDR2 is FQNEAQ in the germline V gene (reference sequence). The V segment lost 6 bases and the J segment 5 bases; nucleotides outside the gene matches: 9. The CDR3 spells CASRGYRGGTEAFF. The DNA of the CDR3 is TGTGCCAGCAGGGGATACAGGGGCGGAACTGAAGCTTTCTTT.

The chain employs TRBV12-3 or TRBV12-4 and TRBJ1-1; maybe TRBD1 (6 bases). With 2 bases removed from V and 0 bases from J, the gap between germline ends came to 7 bases. This CDR3 comprises 14 residues. The CDR3 protein is CASSLTGMNTEAFF. CDR3 nucleotides: TGTGCCAGCAGTTTAACAGGGATGAACACTGAAGCTTTCTTT.

The chain uses TRBV12-3 or TRBV12-4 and TRBJ2-3, with 13 bases identical to TRBD2. V dropped 5 bases and J dropped 7; count of bases not matched to a gene: 6. This CDR3 is built from 15 residues. CDR3 amino acids: CASSGTSGERNTQYF. DNA of the CDR3: TGTGCCAGCAGTGGGACTAGCGGGGAAAGAAATACGCAGTATTTT.